This T cell receptor (beta chain) was sequenced for a study of blood T cells in healthy people across ages (dated by TCRdb to between 2014 and 2017). Context from the whole study: In model experiments, template switching captured about one uniquely barcoded TCR beta cDNA molecule for every two T cells. Age-related changes in TCR beta repertoire diversity were measured in the study by deep sequencing normalized with unique cDNA molecular identifiers. Donors were grouped into four age groups: young (average approximately 15 years), middle-aged (about 40), aged (about 60) and long-lived (about 82). To avoid experimental bias, donors of different ages were randomly spread across the sequencing lanes. Using the same blood draw, the study looked at two additional independent replicas of 1 million unique cDNA reads for two donors, one aged 18 to 30 and the other aged 80 or older.

Turning to this clonotype: Which antigen it targets is not known. At one end the junction does not follow the germline gene, possibly because of a read error.

General study outcomes and caveats: There was a strong correlation between observed TCR beta diversity and the percentage of naive T cells measured by flow cytometry. Conclusive comparison of naive and antigen-experienced compartments was prevented by the profiling of bulk unsorted PBMCs. Observed TCR beta diversity per million T cells fell roughly linearly with age, and a significant reduction was already apparent by age about 43. Because the CMV infection status of the donors was unknown, age-related changes in expanded clonotypes may potentially have been confounded. Estimates of total diversity based on one million sequenced T cells were considered lower bounds and underestimates. Compared with the aged group, the long-lived group had more naive CD4+ T cells, fewer expanded clones and increased TCR diversity, a pattern suggesting age selection.

Libraries were made using 5' RACE. Reads for this sample came from an Illumina HiSeq 2500. A second PCR of about 6 to 11 cycles was run with a J-beta primer mix and a sample-barcoded 5' primer. Each TCR beta cDNA molecule received a unique molecular identifier from a template-switch 5' adaptor carrying 12 random nucleotides. Each sample yielded at least 3 million CDR3-containing paired-end reads. The Mint cDNA synthesis kit, primed by a TRBC-specific oligonucleotide, was used to synthesize first-strand cDNA from all RNA. Following uracil-DNA glycosylase treatment, all cDNA underwent a first 18-cycle PCR with the universal primers M1SS and BC2_uni_R. Concerning the study's data processing: For normalization, 1 million high-quality reads, each with a distinct molecular identifier, were randomly selected from each sample. Instead of being binned into consensus sequences, reads that shared molecular identifiers were thrown out. MiTCR, set to a Q25 quality threshold and the strictest error-elimination algorithm, was used for CDR3 identification, clonotype clustering and error correction. A nonparametric unseen species model with Euler transformation was used to estimate lower-bound total TCR beta diversity. TCRdb handled the public reads itself, with Q25 trimming in fastp and clone calling in MiXCR, and kept productive beta chains. Each entry is one CDR3 protein sequence, shown with its most common DNA and genes. The V and J calls here are based on TCRdb, not the publication. Within this sample are about 1.4 million distinct CDR3 sequences, with roughly 59% of them counted one time only. Of the sample, over 6.5% is held by the ten largest clones.

The roughly 39 donors, aged about 6 to 100 years, were systemically healthy Caucasian individuals from Russia. Ten milliliters of peripheral blood were drawn from each donor into EDTA-treated Vacutainer tubes. Ficoll-Paque density-gradient centrifugation was used to isolate PBMCs, with at least 6.5 million per sample. Total RNA, at least 6 micrograms per sample, was extracted from PBMCs with Trizol reagent. The percentages of naive CD45RAhigh/CD27high T cells were determined by flow cytometry on a PBMC aliquot from every donor. Taken from the germline V gene, the CDR1 and CDR2 loops are SGHRS and YFSETQ. Reading from cysteine to phenylalanine, the CDR3 counts 14 amino acids. Solely the CDR3 DNA is kept, with 42 bases framed from the first base.

The sequence is built from TRBV5-1 and TRBJ1-1; perhaps TRBD1 is the D gene, with 6 bases matching. The receptor was derived from a man younger than 35 in good health. The sequenced material came from blood. The CDR3 amino acid sequence is: CACSLNWGATEAFF. The DNA sequence is as follows: TGCGCCTGCAGCTTGAATTGGGGGGCCACTGAAGCTTTCTTT.